This T cell receptor beta chain was captured in a study of cytomegalovirus exposure and HLA in healthy donors. Study results and limitations: It was reportedly the case that the classifier diagnosed cytomegalovirus status with high specificity and sensitivity.

Using immunoSEQ multiplex PCR, the repertoire was profiled, and TCRdb retains in-frame clones only, with some absent. The sample holds about 360,000 clones; just over 85% are singletons and the top ten take roughly 0.8%. A note on this clone: The antigen remains unidentified.

Germline lookup yields CDR1 SGHTA and CDR2 FQGNSA. Trimming took 3 bases from V and 4 from J, leaving 10 bases between them. The CDR3 totals 14 residues. The chain links TRBV7-2 to TRBJ2-1; possible D gene TRBD2, 6 bases. The material sequenced was PBMCs. This TCR was recovered from a woman between 18 and 29 years old in good health and CMV-seronegative. The CDR3 protein is CASSFPGLYNEQFF. DNA for the CDR3: TGTGCCAGCAGCTTCCCGGGACTGTACAATGAGCAGTTCTTC. Using reference TRBV7-2 and TRBJ2-1 for the parts outside the CDR3, the full variable domain is GAGVSQSPSNKVTEKGKDVELRCDPISGHTALYWYRQSLGQGLEFLIYFQGNSAPDKSGLPSDRFSAERTGGSVSTLTIQRTQQEDSAVYLCASSFPGLYNEQFFGPGTRLTVL.